What follows describes a single T cell receptor beta chain. The CDR3 consists of 15 residues. Germline assignment: CDR1 SGHTA and CDR2 FQGTGA. The V gene end was trimmed by 4 bases and the J gene end by 5 bases; junction bases not matched to a gene: 9. These data originate in a study of T cells after yellow fever vaccination. Using its own MiXCR run on the 5' RACE reads, TCRdb lists one record per CDR3 protein. The sample records roughly 520,000 distinct CDR3 sequences, 21% being singletons. The origin of this receptor is a man between 18 and 29 years old who received the YFV17D yellow fever vaccine. The chain joins TRBV7-3 to TRBJ2-5; 8 bases are shared with TRBD2. The sample in question was PBMCs, obtained more than 20 days after the first yellow fever vaccination. The CDR3 bases are TGTGCCAGCAGCTCTCGGGGGGGCCGGACGGAGACCCAGTACTTC. This codes for CASSSRGGRTETQYF.